This is a list of T cell receptor beta chains from one sample in a study of T cells of healthy individuals. TCRdb reanalysed the 5' RACE reads using MiXCR and keeps one entry per CDR3 protein. The sample contains some 100,000 distinct CDR3 sequences, 17% of which appear only once. The receptors originated from a human donor in good health. Both conserved end residues are part of each CDR3. D genes are given only for firm matches. Size is omitted from some rows. Given values are once, few, many or a class for expanded clones.

cdr3_nt,cdr3_aa,d_call,j_call,v_call,clone_size
TGCAGTGCTAGATCAACCGGGACACCAATGATCACTGAAGCTTTCTTT,CSARSTGTPMITEAFF,-,TRBJ1-1,TRBV20-1,few
TGCGCCAGCAGCCAAGACCCCGGGACTAGCGGGAGGCTCTACTTC,CASSQDPGTSGRLYF,TRBD2,TRBJ2-7,TRBV4-3,many
TGTGCCACGAGTACGGGAGTATTCGATGAGCAGTTCTTC,CATSTGVFDEQFF,-,TRBJ2-1,TRBV19,many
TGTGCCAGCAGCCAAGTGGGGAGCGAGCAGTACTTC,CASSQVGSEQYF,-,TRBJ2-7,TRBV3-1,few
TGTGCCAGCACCACAGGGAACCTCTACAATGAGCAGTTCTTC,CASTTGNLYNEQFF,-,TRBJ2-1,TRBV7-2,few
TGTGCCAGCAGCGTTCCGATAGCGGGACCCAATGAGCAGTTCTTC,CASSVPIAGPNEQFF,TRBD2,TRBJ2-1,TRBV11-2,many
TGTGCCAGCAGTTTTGGGGAAAATCAGCCCCAGCATTTT,CASSFGENQPQHF,-,TRBJ1-5,TRBV27,few
TGTGCCAGCAGCGCCCTATACAGGCAGGACCAGTTCTTC,CASSALYRQDQFF,-,TRBJ2-1,TRBV5-4,-
TGCAGTGCTAGAGCCCTAGCGGGAGCCCATGAGCAGTTCTTC,CSARALAGAHEQFF,TRBD2,TRBJ2-1,TRBV20-1,-
TGTGCCAGCAGTGAACTTTCAGGGGGCGGTTCCTACGAGCAGTACTTC,CASSELSGGGSYEQYF,TRBD1,TRBJ2-7,TRBV6-1,many
TGTGCCAGCAGCCAATACGACAGTTACAGCTCCTACGAGCAGTACTTC,CASSQYDSYSSYEQYF,-,TRBJ2-7,TRBV28,few
TGTGCCAGTAGTATAGGACGGTTATCCTACGAGCAGTACTTC,CASSIGRLSYEQYF,-,TRBJ2-7,TRBV19,-
TGTGCCAGCAGGCTCCCTGGACAGCCGTTTTTT,CASRLPGQPFF,-,TRBJ1-4,TRBV27,-
TGCAGTGCTGTGTTGGATTCACCCCTCCACTTT,CSAVLDSPLHF,-,TRBJ1-6,TRBV20-1,few
TGCAGTGCTAGAGATCGGATGGTTGCAGATACGCAGTATTTT,CSARDRMVADTQYF,-,TRBJ2-3,TRBV20-1,-
TGCAGTGCGGAGGGAGTCACAGATACGCAGTATTTT,CSAEGVTDTQYF,-,TRBJ2-3,TRBV20-1,few
TGTGCCACCAGCAGAGTGGACAGCTACAATGAGCAGTTCTTC,CATSRVDSYNEQFF,-,TRBJ2-1,TRBV15,few
TGCGCCAGCAGCCAAAATCTAGCGGGAGGGCCTGGGTACGAGCAGTACTTC,CASSQNLAGGPGYEQYF,TRBD2,TRBJ2-7,TRBV4-3,few
TGCAGCGTTGTCCTACAGGCCTACGAGCAGTACTTC,CSVVLQAYEQYF,-,TRBJ2-7,TRBV29-1,many
TGCAGCGTTGCTGCAGGGGAGGACGAGCAGTACTTC,CSVAAGEDEQYF,-,TRBJ2-7,TRBV29-1,many
TGTGCCAGCAGCATAAGAACGACAGGGCTGAATTCACCCCTCCACTTT,CASSIRTTGLNSPLHF,TRBD1,TRBJ1-6,TRBV12-3/TRBV12-4,many
TGTGCCAGCAGCAAAGATGTCGGACAGTCCGACGAGCAGTACTTC,CASSKDVGQSDEQYF,-,TRBJ2-7,TRBV21-1,-
TGCAGTGCTAGACCCCCCGGGACAGGGTTTTCTGGGGCCAACGTCCTGACTTTC,CSARPPGTGFSGANVLTF,TRBD1,TRBJ2-6,TRBV20-1,many
TGCAGTGCAGACGGATATCAGTACTTC,CSADGYQYF,-,TRBJ2-5,TRBV20-1,-
TGTGCCAGCAGTTATGCGGGGGCCAAATACAATGAGCAGTTCTTC,CASSYAGAKYNEQFF,-,TRBJ2-1,TRBV28,many
TGCAGTGCCCTCCTAGCGGGAGGGCCGCGTGAGCAGTTCTTC,CSALLAGGPREQFF,TRBD2,TRBJ2-1,TRBV20-1,many
TGTGCCTGGAGTGTAAGCTCCTACGAGCAGTACTTC,CAWSVSSYEQYF,-,TRBJ2-7,TRBV30,few
TGCGCCAGCAGCCCCACGACAGGGACTAACTATGGCTACACCTTC,CASSPTTGTNYGYTF,TRBD1,TRBJ1-2,TRBV4-3,few
TGTGCCATCAGTGAGGGAGCGGGTCCCTACAATGAGCAGTTCTTC,CAISEGAGPYNEQFF,-,TRBJ2-1,TRBV10-3,-
TGTGCCAGCGATACCGTTAGGCGGACAGTCCAAGAGACCCAGTACTTC,CASDTVRRTVQETQYF,-,TRBJ2-5,TRBV7-8,-
TGTGCCAGCAGTTTTTGGACAGGGGACACCGGGGAGCTGTTTTTT,CASSFWTGDTGELFF,TRBD1,TRBJ2-2,TRBV28,-
TGCGCCAGCAGCTTGGGGGGGGGACATTACAATGAGCAGTTCTTC,CASSLGGGHYNEQFF,-,TRBJ2-1,TRBV5-1,-
TGCAGTGCTAGAATTCGCTCAGATACGCAGTATTTT,CSARIRSDTQYF,-,TRBJ2-3,TRBV20-1,many
TGTGCCAGCAGTTTAAGGCTAGAAGAGACCCAGTACTTC,CASSLRLEETQYF,-,TRBJ2-5,TRBV28,-
TGTGCCAGCAGTTCGCCGGGGAGCTATCAAGAGACCCAGTACTTC,CASSSPGSYQETQYF,-,TRBJ2-5,TRBV27,many
TGTGCCAGCACCGAGCGGGACCGGGATACGCAGTATTTT,CASTERDRDTQYF,TRBD2,TRBJ2-3,TRBV2,-
TGCAGCGACTACCTGAGCTCCTATAATTCACCCCTCCACTTT,CSDYLSSYNSPLHF,-,TRBJ1-6,TRBV29-1,few
TGCGCCAGCAGCTTCGACAAGTATGATCAGCCCCAGCATTTT,CASSFDKYDQPQHF,-,TRBJ1-5,TRBV4-1,-
TGTGCCAGCAGCTCACAGAGGTTGAGCAATCAGCCCCAGCATTTT,CASSSQRLSNQPQHF,-,TRBJ1-5,TRBV7-2,few